These 13 T cell receptor beta chains came from one sample sequenced in a study of ipilimumab plus nivolumab after autologous stem cell transplantation. Generated by immunoSEQ multiplex PCR, the TCRdb table keeps only in-frame clones and is missing some. The table lists 17,000 or so clones, approximately 80% of them singletons. The sample here was PBMCs, taken in a trial of ipilimumab plus nivolumab as post-transplant consolidation. The receptors stem from a male donor with diffuse large B-cell lymphoma.

V and J are TRBV5-6 and TRBJ1-6, with 7 bases fitting TRBD1. From germline, CDR1 is SGHDT and CDR2 YYEEEE. The V gene end was trimmed by 4 bases and the J gene end by 6 bases; junction bases not matched to a gene: 7. The CDR3 loop spans 15 amino acids. The CDR3 nucleotides read TGTGCCAGCAGCAGGGGACAGAGGACTAATTCACCCCTCCACTTT. This encodes CASSRGQRTNSPLHF.

The V call is TRBV5-6, the J call TRBJ2-5; D is perhaps TRBD1 or TRBD2 (6 bases each). V lost 5 bases, J lost 5 bases, and 19 bases lay in between. Germline CDR1 and CDR2: SGHDT and YYEEEE. The CDR3 is 15 amino acids. CDR3 loop: CASSRGTQGWETQYF. DNA for the CDR3: TGTGCCAGCAGTCGGGGGACGCAGGGGTGGGAGACCCAGTACTTC.

A single count supports this clone. The rearrangement links TRBV5-1 to TRBJ2-1; 8 bases fit TRBD1. The CDR3 spans 14 residues. The germline CDR1 and CDR2 sequences are SGHRS and YFSETQ. Unmatched junction bases numbered 2, after V lost 0 bases and J lost 6 bases. Here the CDR3 DNA reads TGCGCCAGCAGCTTGGGGACAGGGTCCAATGAGCAGTTCTTC. This sequence encodes CASSLGTGSNEQFF.

The chain links TRBV11-2 to TRBJ2-7; D is perhaps TRBD2 (6 bases). The CDR3 is 14 residues long. Germline CDR1 and CDR2: SGHAT and FQNNGV. Trimming stripped 1 base from V and 5 bases from J, with 12 bases between. CDR3 bases: TGTGCCAGCAGCTTAGTTCTTGGACTAAACGAGCAGTACTTC. It is translated as CASSLVLGLNEQYF. The full variable domain, its missing parts supplied by reference TRBV11-2 and TRBJ2-7, is EAGVAQSPRYKIIEKRQSVAFWCNPISGHATLYWYQQILGQGPKLLIQFQNNGVVDDSQLPKDRFSAERLKGVDSTLKIQPAKLEDSAVYLCASSLVLGLNEQYFGPGTRLTVT.

The chain joins TRBV19 to TRBJ2-7; D is uncertain. Germline CDR1 is LNHDA and CDR2 is SQIVND (reference sequence). Trimming removed 5 bases at V and 4 bases at J, with 9 bases between. The CDR3 consists of 12 residues. CDR3 nucleotide sequence: TGTGCCAGTAGTCCGAAGGGTTACGAGCAGTACTTC. Amino acid sequence: CASSPKGYEQYF.

The chain combines TRBV5-1 with TRBJ2-2, with 8 bases aligning to TRBD1. The V and J ends lost 3 bases and 3 bases, in that order; junction bases with no gene match: 4. This CDR3 has 15 residues. Germline loops: CDR1 SGHRS, CDR2 YFSETQ. CDR3 amino acids: CASSSGQADTGELFF. In DNA, the CDR3 is TGCGCCAGCAGCTCGGGACAGGCGGACACCGGGGAGCTGTTTTTT.

The chain uses TRBV18 and TRBJ1-5; a possible D gene is TRBD1 (6 bases). The germline V gene has CDR1 KGHSH and CDR2 LQKENI. The CDR3 is 16 amino acids. Deletions cut 6 bases from V and 3 bases from J, with 18 bases between. CDR3 in amino acids: CASSGGEDVSNQPQHF. In nucleotides, the CDR3 is TGTGCCAGCTCGGGGGGCGAGGACGTTTCCAATCAGCCCCAGCATTTT.

V and J are TRBV6-6 and TRBJ1-2, with no clear D. This CDR3 has 15 residues. Germline CDR1 MNHNY, CDR2 SVGAGI (reference sequence). The germline V and J ends were trimmed by 4 bases and 0 bases, with 12 bases remaining between them. CDR3 sequence reads: CASSSPTGTNYGYTF. The CDR3 DNA follows: TGTGCCAGCAGTTCCCCCACGGGTACTAACTATGGCTACACCTTC.

This clone appeared a single time. The chain joins TRBV4-1 to TRBJ2-7; TRBD1 matches 8 bases. Germline V CDR1 and CDR2: MGHRA, YSYEKL. This CDR3 spans 15 amino acids. The trim removed 3 bases at V and 4 bases at J, leaving 8 bases unmatched. Written as DNA, the CDR3 is TGCGCCAGCAGCCATCAAGGACAGGGTCGTTACGAGCAGTACTTC. Its translation: CASSHQGQGRYEQYF.

The gene calls are TRBV19 and TRBJ1-4; the match to TRBD1 covers 10 bases. The CDR3 covers 13 residues. Germline V gives CDR1 LNHDA, CDR2 SQIVND (reference sequence). The J segment lost 7 bases and the V segment lost 9 bases, leaving 5 bases of the junction unmatched. The CDR3 loop is CASAGQGVEKLFF. As DNA, the CDR3 is TGTGCCAGCGCCGGACAGGGGGTTGAAAAACTGTTTTTT.

The genes are TRBV7-9 and TRBJ1-2; the match to TRBD1 covers 7 bases. Germline CDR1 SEHNR, CDR2 FQNEAQ (reference sequence). Trimming at V came to 5 bases and at J to 3 bases, leaving 3 bases not matched to a gene. The CDR3 sequence is 13 residues long. CDR3 in amino acids: CASSPQGDYGYTF. CDR3 in DNA: TGTGCCAGCAGCCCCCAGGGGGACTATGGCTACACCTTC.

V and J are TRBV18 and TRBJ2-2, with 8 nucleotides matching TRBD1. Unmatched junction bases numbered 3, after V lost 6 bases and J lost 6 bases. Germline values: CDR1 KGHSH, CDR2 LQKENI. The CDR3 is 13 residues long. The CDR3 DNA reads TGTGCCAGCTCGTCAGGGGGCCCCGGGGAGCTGTTTTTT. Its translation is CASSSGGPGELFF.

A single count supports this clone. This chain links TRBV6-5 with TRBJ1-3; D is possibly TRBD1 (6 bases). The V and J ends lost 2 bases and 2 bases respectively, with 7 bases between them. Germline CDR1 is MNHEY and CDR2 is SVGAGI. The CDR3 is 14 amino acids. CDR3 loop: CASSYRGPGNTIYF. CDR3 nucleotides: TGTGCCAGCAGTTACCGGGGGCCTGGAAACACCATATATTTT.